This TCR beta chain stems from a study of human T cells and chemical hapten exposure. The overall study: Alopecia areata, totalis or universalis affected patients who were mostly female. Variability of per-sample TCR yields stemmed mainly from small differences in pooled library volume.

Time point of the sample: patch test 1, 2 weeks after DPC sensitization. Indicated treatment: therapeutic diphenylcyclopropenone sensitization with weekly scalp DPC. Donors were 18 to 70-year-old alopecia patients suitable for DPC. The V end lost 6 bases, the J end lost 0 bases, and 12 bases lay between the germline ends. The CDR3 loop spans 15 amino acids. From germline, CDR1 is MNHNS and CDR2 SASEGT. This clonotype was recorded at least ten times. MiXCR was run by TCRdb on the RACE reads, yielding one entry per CDR3 protein. Among roughly 360,000 distinct CDR3 sequences listed, more than 4.5% were seen once.

Sequences were derived from whole blood, sampled in connection with sensitization to the hapten diphenylcyclopropenone (DPC). The TCR comes from a woman between 45 and 60 years old with alopecia areata. Some clones in this sample may be carry-over from other donors' samples. J is TRBJ1-3 and V is TRBV6-1, with no clear D. The CDR3 region has the DNA TGTGCCAGCAGACCCACGATGAGCTCTGGAAACACCATATATTTT. Residues: CASRPTMSSGNTIYF.